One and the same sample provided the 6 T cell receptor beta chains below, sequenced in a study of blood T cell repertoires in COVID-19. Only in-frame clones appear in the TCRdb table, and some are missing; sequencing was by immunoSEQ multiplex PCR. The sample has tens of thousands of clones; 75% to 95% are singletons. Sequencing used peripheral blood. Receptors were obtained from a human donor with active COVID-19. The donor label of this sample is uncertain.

The CDR3 spells CASSLRQDSPLHF. As DNA, the CDR3 is TGTGCCAGCAGCTTAAGGCAGGATTCACCCCTCCACTTT. The chain is built from TRBV7-2 and TRBJ1-6; D uncertain. The CDR3 runs to 13 residues. Trimming pared 2 bases from V and 8 bases from J, leaving 7 bases between. CDR1 is SGHTA and CDR2 is FQGNSA in the germline V gene.

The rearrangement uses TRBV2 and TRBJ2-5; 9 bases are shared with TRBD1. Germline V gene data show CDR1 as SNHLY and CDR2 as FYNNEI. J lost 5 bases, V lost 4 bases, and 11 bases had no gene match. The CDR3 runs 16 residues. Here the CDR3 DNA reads TGTGCCAGCAGTGTCTGGGGACAGGGAAGTGGGGAGACCCAGTACTTC. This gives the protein CASSVWGQGSGETQYF.

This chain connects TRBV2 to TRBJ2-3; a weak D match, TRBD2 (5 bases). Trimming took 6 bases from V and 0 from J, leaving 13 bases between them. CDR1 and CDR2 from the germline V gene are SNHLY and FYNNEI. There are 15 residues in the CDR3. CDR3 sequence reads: CASSSQRTSTDTQYF. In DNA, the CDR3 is TGTGCCAGCAGCTCCCAGCGGACTAGCACAGATACGCAGTATTTT. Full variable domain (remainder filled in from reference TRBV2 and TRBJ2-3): EPEVTQTPSHQVTQMGQEVILRCVPISNHLYFYWYRQILGQKVEFLVSFYNNEISEKSEIFDDQFSVERPDGSNFTLKIRSTKLEDSAMYFCASSSQRTSTDTQYFGPGTRLTVL.

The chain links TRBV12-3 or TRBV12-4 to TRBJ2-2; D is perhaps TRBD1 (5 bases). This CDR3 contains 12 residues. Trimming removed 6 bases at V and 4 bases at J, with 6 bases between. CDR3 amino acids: CASSQGTGELFF. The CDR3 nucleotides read TGTGCCAGCAGCCAGGGCACCGGGGAGCTGTTTTTT.

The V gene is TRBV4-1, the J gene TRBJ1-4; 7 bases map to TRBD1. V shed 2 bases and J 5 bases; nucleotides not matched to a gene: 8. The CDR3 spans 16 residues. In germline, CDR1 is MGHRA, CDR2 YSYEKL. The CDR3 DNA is TGCGCCAGCAGCCAACAGCGACAGGGCGCAAATGAAAAACTGTTTTTT. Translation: CASSQQRQGANEKLFF.

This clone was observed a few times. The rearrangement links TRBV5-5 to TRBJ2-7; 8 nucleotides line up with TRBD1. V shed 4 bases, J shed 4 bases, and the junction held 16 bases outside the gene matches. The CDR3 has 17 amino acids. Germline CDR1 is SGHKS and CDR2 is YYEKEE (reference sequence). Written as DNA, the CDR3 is TGTGCCAGCAGCCCCCTCTCAGGGGGCGTAATCCAGTACGAGCAGTACTTC. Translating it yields CASSPLSGGVIQYEQYF.